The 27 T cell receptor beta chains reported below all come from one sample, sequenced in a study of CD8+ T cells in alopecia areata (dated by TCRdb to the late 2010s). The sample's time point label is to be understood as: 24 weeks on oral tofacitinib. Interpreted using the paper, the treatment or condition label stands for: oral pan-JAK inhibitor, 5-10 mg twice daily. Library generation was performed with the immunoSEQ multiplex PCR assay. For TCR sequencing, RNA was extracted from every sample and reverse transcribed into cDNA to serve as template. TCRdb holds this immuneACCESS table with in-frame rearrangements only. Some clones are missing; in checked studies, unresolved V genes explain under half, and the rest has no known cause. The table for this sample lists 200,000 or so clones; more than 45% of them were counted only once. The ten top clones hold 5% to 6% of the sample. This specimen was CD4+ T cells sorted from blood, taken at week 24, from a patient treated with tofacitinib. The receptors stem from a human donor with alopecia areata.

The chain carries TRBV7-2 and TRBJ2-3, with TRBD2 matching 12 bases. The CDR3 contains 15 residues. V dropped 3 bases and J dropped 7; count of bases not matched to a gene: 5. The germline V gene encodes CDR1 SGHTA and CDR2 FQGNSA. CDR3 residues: CASSFGTSGWYTQYF. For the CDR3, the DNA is TGTGCCAGCAGCTTCGGGACTAGCGGGTGGTATACGCAGTATTTT.

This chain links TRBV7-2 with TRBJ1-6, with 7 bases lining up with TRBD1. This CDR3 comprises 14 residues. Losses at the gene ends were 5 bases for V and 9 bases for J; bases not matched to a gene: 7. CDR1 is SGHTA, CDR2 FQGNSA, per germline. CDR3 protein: CASSQGQPSSPLHF. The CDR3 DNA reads TGTGCCAGCAGCCAGGGACAGCCAAGTTCACCCCTCCACTTT.

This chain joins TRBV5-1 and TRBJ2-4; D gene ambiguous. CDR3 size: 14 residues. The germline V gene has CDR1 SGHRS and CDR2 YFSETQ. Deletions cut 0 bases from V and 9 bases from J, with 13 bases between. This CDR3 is CASSLDSSRIIQYF. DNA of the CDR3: TGCGCCAGCAGCTTGGACTCATCACGCATCATTCAGTACTTC.

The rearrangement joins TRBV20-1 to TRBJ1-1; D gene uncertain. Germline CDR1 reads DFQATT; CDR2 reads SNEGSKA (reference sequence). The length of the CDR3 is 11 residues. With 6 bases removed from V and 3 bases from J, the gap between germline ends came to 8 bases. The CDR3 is CSAVGDTEAFF. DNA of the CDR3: TGCAGTGCGGTCGGGGACACTGAAGCTTTCTTT.

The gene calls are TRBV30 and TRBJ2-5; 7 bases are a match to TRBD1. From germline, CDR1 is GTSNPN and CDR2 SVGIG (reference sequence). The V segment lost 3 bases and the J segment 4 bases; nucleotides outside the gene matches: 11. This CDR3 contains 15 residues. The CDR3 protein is CAWRGRQGFRETQYF. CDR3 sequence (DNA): TGTGCCTGGAGGGGAAGACAGGGTTTTAGAGAGACCCAGTACTTC.

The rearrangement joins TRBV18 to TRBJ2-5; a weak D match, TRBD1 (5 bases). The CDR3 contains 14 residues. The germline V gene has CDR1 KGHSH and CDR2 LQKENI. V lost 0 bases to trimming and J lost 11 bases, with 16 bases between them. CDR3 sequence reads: CASSPPTRVGPQYF. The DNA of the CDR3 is TGTGCCAGCTCACCACCTACCCGAGTGGGGCCTCAGTACTTC.

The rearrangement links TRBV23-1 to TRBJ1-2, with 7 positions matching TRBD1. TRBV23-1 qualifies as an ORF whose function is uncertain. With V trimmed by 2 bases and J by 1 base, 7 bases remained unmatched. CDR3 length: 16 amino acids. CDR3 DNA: TGCGCCAGCAGTCAAATCGGGACAGCTTATAACTATGGCTACACCTTC. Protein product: CASSQIGTAYNYGYTF.

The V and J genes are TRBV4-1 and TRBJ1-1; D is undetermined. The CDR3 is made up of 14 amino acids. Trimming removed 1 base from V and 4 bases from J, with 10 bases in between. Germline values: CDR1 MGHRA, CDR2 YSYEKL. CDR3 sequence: CASSQVSGFTEAFF. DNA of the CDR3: TGCGCCAGCAGCCAAGTGTCGGGGTTCACTGAAGCTTTCTTT.

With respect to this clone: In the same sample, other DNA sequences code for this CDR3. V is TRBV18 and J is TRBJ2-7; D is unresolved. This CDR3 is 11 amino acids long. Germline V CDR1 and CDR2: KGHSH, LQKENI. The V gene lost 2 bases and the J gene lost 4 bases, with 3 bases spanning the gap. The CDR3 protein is CASSPGYEQYF. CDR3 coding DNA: TGTGCCAGCTCACCAGGTTACGAGCAGTACTTC.

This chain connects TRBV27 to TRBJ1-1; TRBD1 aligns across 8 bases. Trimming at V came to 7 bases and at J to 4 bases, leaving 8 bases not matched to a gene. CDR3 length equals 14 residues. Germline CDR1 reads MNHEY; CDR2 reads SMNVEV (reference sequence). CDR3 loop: CASIPRQGRTEAFF. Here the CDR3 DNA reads TGTGCCAGCATTCCCCGACAGGGGCGCACTGAAGCTTTCTTT.

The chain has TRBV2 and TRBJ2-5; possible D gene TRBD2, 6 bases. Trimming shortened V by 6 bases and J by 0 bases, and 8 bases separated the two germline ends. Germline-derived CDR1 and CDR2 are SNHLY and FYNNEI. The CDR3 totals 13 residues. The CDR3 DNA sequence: TGTGCCAGCAGGGAGGGGTACCAAGAGACCCAGTACTTC. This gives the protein CASREGYQETQYF.

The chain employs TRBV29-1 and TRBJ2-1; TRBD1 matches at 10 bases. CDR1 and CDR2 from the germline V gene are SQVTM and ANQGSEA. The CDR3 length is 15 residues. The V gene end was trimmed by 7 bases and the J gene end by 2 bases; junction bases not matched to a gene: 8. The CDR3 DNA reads TGCAGCGCCGGGGGGACAGGGGAGACCTACAATGAGCAGTTCTTC. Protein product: CSAGGTGETYNEQFF.

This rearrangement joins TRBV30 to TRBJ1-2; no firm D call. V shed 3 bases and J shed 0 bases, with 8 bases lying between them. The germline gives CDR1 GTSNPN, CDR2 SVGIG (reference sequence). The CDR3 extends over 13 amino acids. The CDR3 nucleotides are TGTGCCTGGAGGGACCAGGCTAACTATGGCTACACCTTC. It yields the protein CAWRDQANYGYTF.

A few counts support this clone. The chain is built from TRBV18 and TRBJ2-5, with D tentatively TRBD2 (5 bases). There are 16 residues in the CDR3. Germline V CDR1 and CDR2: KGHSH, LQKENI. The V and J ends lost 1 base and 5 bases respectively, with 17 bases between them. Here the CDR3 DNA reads TGTGCCAGCTCACCACTAATTTTCCGGGGTATGGAGACCCAGTACTTC. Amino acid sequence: CASSPLIFRGMETQYF.

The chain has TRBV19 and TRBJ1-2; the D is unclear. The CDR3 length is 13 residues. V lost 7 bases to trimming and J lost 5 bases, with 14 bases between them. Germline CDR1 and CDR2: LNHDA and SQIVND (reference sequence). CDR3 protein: CASTSRANYGYTF. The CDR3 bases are TGTGCCAGTACTTCGAGGGCAAATTATGGCTACACCTTC.

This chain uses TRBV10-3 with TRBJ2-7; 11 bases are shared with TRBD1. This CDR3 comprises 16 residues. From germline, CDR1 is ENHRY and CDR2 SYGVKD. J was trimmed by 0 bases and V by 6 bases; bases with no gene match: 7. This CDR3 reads CAISHGTGGNSYEQYF. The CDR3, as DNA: TGTGCCATCAGCCACGGGACAGGGGGAAACTCCTACGAGCAGTACTTC.

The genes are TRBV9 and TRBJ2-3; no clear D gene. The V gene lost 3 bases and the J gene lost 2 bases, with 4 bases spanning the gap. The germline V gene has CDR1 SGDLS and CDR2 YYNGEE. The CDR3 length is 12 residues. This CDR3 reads CASSGTTDTQYF. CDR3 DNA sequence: TGTGCCAGCAGCGGAACCACAGATACGCAGTATTTT. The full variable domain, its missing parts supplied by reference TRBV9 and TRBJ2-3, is DSGVTQTPKHLITATGQRVTLRCSPRSGDLSVYWYQQSLDQGLQFLIQYYNGEERAKGNILERFSAQQFPDLHSELNLSSLELGDSALYFCASSGTTDTQYFGPGTRLTVL.

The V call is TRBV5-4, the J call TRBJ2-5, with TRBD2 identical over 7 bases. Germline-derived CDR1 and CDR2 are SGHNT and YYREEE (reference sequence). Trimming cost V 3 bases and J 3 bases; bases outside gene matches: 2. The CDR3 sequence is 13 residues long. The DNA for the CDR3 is TGTGCCAGCAGCTACCGGGGGGAAGAGACCCAGTACTTC. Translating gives CASSYRGEETQYF.

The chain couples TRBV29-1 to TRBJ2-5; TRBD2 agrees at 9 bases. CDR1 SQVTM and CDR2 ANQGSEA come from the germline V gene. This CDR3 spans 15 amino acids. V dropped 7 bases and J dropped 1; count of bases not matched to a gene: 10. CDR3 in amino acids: CSGRAGGHFQETQYF. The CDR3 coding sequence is TGCAGCGGCAGAGCGGGGGGTCATTTCCAAGAGACCCAGTACTTC.

The CDR3 here is CASSQHGDEKLFF. The CDR3, as DNA: TGTGCCAGCAGTCAGCACGGGGATGAAAAACTGTTTTTT. The chain links TRBV25-1 to TRBJ1-4; D is ambiguous. CDR3 size: 13 residues. The germline gives CDR1 MGHDK, CDR2 SYGVNS. Trimming took off 5 bases at V and 6 bases at J, with 10 bases between the two ends.

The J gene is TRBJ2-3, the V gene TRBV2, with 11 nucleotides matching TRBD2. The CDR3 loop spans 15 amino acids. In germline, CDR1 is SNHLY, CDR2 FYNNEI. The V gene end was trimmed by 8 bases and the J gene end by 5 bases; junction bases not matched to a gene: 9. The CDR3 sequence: CASSRLAGTGDTQYF. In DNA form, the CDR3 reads TGTGCCAGCTCACGACTAGCGGGGACTGGAGATACGCAGTATTTT.

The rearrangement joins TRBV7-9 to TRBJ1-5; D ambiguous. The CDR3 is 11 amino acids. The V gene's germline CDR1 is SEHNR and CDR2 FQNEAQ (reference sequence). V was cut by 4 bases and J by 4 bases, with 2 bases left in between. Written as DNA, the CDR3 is TGTGCCAGCAGCTCGAATCAGCCCCAGCATTTT. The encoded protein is CASSSNQPQHF.

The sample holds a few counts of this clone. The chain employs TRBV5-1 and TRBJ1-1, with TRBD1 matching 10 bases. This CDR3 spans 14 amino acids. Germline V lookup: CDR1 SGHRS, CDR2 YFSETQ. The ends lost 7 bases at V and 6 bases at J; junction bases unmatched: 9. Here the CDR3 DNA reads TGCGCCAGCGAGCCGACAGGGGGCAGCGCTGAAGCTTTCTTT. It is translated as CASEPTGGSAEAFF.

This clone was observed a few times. The DNA of the CDR3 is TGTGCCAGCAGCTGGGGCCTTCGCACAGATACGCAGTATTTT. This sequence encodes CASSWGLRTDTQYF. The chain couples TRBV11-2 to TRBJ2-3, with D tentatively TRBD1 (5 bases). There are 14 residues in the CDR3. Trimming stripped 4 bases from V and 1 base from J, with 9 bases between. CDR1 is SGHAT and CDR2 is FQNNGV in the germline V gene.

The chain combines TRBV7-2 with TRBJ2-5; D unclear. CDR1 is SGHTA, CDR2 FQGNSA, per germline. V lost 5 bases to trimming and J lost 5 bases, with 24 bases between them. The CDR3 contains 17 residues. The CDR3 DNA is TGTGCCAGCAGCGCCTTCGGGCCCTCCCAGACTGTCGAGACCCAGTACTTC. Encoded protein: CASSAFGPSQTVETQYF.

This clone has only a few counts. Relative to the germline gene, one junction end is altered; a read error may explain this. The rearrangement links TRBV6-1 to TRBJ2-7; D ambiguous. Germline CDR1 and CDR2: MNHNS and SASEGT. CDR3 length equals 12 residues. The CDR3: CASSEVSNEQYF. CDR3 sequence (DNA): TGTGCCAGCAGTGAGGTCTCCAACGAGCAGTACTTC.

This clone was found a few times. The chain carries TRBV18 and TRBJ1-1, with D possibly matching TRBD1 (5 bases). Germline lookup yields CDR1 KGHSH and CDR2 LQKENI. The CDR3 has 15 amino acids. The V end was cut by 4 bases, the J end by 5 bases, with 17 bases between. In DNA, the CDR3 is TGTGCCAGCTCACTCTCCGTAAGGGGCTTGACTGAAGCTTTCTTT. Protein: CASSLSVRGLTEAFF.